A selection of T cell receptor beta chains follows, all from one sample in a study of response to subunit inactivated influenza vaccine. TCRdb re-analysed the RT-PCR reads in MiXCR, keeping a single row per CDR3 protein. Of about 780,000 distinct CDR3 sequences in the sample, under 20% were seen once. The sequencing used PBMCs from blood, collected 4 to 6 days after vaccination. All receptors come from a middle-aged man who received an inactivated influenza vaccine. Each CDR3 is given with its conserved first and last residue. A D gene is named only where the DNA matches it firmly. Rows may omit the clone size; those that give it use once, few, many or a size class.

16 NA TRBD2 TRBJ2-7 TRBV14 TGTGCCAGCAGCCCTCTAGCGGGAGTTATCACCTACGAGCAGTACTTC CASSPLAGVITYEQYF
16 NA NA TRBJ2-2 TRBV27 TGTGCCAGCAAGTTTTGGGACAACGCGAACACCGGGGAGCTGTTTTTT CASKFWDNANTGELFF
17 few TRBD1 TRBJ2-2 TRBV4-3 TGCGCCAGCAGCCAGAGACAGGGATCCATTAACACCGGGGAGCTGTTTTTT CASSQRQGSINTGELFF
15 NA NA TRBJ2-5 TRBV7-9 TGTGCCAGCAGCCCTCCTTTCCGGCTCGGAGAGACCCAGTACTTC CASSPPFRLGETQYF
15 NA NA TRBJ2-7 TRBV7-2 TGTGCCAGCAGCCCCGTGGCCGGTGAAGCCTACGAGCAGTACTTC CASSPVAGEAYEQYF
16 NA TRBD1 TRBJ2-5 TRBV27 TGTGCCAGCAGTTCCGACCCGGGACAGAACTTAAGGGCCCAGTACTTC CASSSDPGQNLRAQYF
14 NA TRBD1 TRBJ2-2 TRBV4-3 TGCGCCAGCAGCCAAAACAGGGGGCGCAGGGAGCTGTTTTTT CASSQNRGRRELFF
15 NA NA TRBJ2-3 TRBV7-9 TGTGCCAGCAGCTTCCCGGGAATGGGCACAGATACGCAGTATTTT CASSFPGMGTDTQYF
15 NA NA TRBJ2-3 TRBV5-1 TGCGCCAGCAGCTTCAGGACCAGTACGACAGATACGCAGTATTTT CASSFRTSTTDTQYF
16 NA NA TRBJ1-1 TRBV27 TGTGCCAGCAGTTTATTATCGCCAGGGGCCGGCACTGAAGCTTTCTTT CASSLLSPGAGTEAFF
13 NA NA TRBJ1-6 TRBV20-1 TGCAGTGCTAGAAGGCAGGACTATTCACCCCTCCACTTT CSARRQDYSPLHF
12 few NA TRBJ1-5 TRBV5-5 TGTGCCAGCAGCTCCTTAGGGGAGTCCCAGCATTTT CASSSLGESQHF
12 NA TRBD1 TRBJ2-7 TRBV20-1 TGCAGTGCCAGACAGGGGCGCCACGAGCAGTACTTC CSARQGRHEQYF
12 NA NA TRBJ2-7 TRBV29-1 TGCAGCGTTGAAGGGACCTCCTACGAGCAGTACTTC CSVEGTSYEQYF
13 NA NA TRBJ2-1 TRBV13 TGTGCCAGCAGCGCGGGACTTCACAATGAGCAGTTCTTC CASSAGLHNEQFF
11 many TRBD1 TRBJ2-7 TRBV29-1 TGCAGCGTGAGGACAGGGCCCGAGCAGTACTTC CSVRTGPEQYF
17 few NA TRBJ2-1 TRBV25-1 TGTGCCAGCAGTGAATATCTTCTGTCAGGGGGGACAAATGAGCAGTTCTTC CASSEYLLSGGTNEQFF
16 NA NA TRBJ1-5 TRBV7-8 TGTGCCAGCAGCCCACGGTTGGGGGCGCGGTATCAGCCCCAGCATTTT CASSPRLGARYQPQHF
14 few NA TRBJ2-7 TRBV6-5 TGTGCCAGCAGTTACGGGGGTTCTCCCTACGAGCAGTACTTC CASSYGGSPYEQYF